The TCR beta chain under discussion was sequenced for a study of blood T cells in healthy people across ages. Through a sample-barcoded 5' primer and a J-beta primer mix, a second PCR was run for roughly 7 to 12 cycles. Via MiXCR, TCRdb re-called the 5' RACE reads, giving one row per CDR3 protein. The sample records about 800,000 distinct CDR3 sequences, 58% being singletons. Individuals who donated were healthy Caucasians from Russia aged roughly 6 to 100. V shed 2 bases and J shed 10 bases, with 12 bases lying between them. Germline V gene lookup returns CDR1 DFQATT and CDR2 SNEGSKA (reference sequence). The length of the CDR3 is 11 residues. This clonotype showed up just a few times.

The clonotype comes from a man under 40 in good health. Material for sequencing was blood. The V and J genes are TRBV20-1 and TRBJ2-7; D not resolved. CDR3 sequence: CSARSETRQYF. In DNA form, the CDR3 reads TGCAGTGCTAGATCCGAGACCCGACAGTACTTC.